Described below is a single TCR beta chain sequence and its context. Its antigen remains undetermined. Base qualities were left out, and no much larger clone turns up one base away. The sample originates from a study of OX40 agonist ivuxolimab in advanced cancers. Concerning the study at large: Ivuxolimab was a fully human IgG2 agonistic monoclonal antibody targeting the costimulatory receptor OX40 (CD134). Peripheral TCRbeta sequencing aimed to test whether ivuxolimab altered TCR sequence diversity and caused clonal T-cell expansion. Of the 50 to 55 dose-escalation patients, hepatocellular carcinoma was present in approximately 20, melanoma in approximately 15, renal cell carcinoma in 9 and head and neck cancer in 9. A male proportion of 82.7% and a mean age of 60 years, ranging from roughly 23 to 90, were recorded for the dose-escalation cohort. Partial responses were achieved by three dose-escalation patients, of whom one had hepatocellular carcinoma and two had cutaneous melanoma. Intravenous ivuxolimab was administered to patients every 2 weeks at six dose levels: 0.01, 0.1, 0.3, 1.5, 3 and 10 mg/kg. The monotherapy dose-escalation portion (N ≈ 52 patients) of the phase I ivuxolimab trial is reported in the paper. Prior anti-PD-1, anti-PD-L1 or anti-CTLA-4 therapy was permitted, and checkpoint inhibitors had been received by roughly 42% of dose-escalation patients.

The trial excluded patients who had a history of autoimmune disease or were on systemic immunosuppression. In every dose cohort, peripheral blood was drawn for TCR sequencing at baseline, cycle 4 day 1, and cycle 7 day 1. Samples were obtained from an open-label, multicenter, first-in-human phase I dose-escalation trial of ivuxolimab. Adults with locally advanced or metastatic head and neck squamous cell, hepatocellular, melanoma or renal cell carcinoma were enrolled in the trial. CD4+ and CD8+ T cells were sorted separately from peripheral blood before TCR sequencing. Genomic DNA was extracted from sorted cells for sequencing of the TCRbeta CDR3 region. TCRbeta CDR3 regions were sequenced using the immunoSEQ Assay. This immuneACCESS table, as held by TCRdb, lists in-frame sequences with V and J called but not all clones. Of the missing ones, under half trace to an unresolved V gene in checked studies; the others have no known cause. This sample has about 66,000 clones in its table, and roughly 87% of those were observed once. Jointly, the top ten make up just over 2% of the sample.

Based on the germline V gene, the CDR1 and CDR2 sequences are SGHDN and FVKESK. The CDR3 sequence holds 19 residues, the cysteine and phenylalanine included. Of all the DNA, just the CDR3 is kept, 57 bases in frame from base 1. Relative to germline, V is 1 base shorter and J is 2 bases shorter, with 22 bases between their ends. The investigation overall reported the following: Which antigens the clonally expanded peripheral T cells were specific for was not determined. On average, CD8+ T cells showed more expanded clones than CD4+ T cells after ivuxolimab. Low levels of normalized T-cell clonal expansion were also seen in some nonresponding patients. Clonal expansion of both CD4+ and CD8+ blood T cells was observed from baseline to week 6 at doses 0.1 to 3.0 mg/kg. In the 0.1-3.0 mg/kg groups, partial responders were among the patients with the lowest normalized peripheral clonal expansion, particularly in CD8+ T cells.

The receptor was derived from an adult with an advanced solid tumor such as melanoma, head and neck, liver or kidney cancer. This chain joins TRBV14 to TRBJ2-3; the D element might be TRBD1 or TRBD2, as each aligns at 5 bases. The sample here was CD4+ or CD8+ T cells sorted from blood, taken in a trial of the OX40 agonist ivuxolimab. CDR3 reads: CASSQGGLYMWGTTDTQYF. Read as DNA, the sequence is TGTGCCAGCAGCCAAGGTGGACTTTACATGTGGGGGACCACAGATACGCAGTATTTT.